This T cell receptor beta chain was recorded in a study of T cell responses to AZD1222 COVID-19 vaccine. CDR3 size: 17 residues. The V and J ends lost 2 bases and 6 bases respectively, with 22 bases between them. Germline V lookup: CDR1 SGHTA, CDR2 FQGNSA. This table comes from immunoSEQ multiplex PCR, and its TCRdb copy is limited to in-frame clones, with some not included. The sample carries about 150,000 clones, 91% recorded once. Remarks on this clone: The antigen remains undetermined.

Study-wide results and caveats: Samples come after the peak T cell response, not at day 14. Regions left unmutated in variants are reportedly the target of nearly half of spike-specific TCRs. Donors were largely white British and mainly female; clonal diversity was possibly underestimated.

This receptor was taken from an adult who received the AZD1222 COVID-19 vaccine. V usage is TRBV7-2 and J usage is TRBJ1-1; TRBD1 might be the D (6 bases). Material: peripheral blood, obtained 28 days after the second AZD1222 dose. This CDR3 is CASSLPLQGIFIAEAFF. The CDR3 DNA reads as TGTGCCAGCAGCTTACCCCTACAGGGAATATTTATTGCTGAAGCTTTCTTT.